Listed below are T cell receptor beta chains from one sample, sequenced in a study of blood T cell repertoires in COVID-19. This table comes from immunoSEQ multiplex PCR, and its TCRdb copy is limited to in-frame clones, with some not included. The repertoire consists of 65,000 or so clones, with about 88% occurring once and the leading ten covering roughly 1.3%. The sample comprised peripheral blood. These receptors came from a man in his sixties with acute or convalescent COVID-19. Both conserved end residues are part of each CDR3. Each record gives: D gene, clone size, V gene, J gene, CDR3 DNA, CDR3 protein. A D gene is named only where the DNA matches it firmly. Expanded clones are given a class, and other clones once, few, many or no size at all.

TRBD2	.	TRBV6-2/TRBV6-3	TRBJ2-1	TGTGCCAGCAGTTACTCTAGCGGGGGTTACAATGAGCAGTTCTTC	CASSYSSGGYNEQFF
.	.	TRBV5-1	TRBJ1-1	TGCGCCAGCAGCTATACAGCACCTCCCAGTAACACTGAAGCTTTCTTT	CASSYTAPPSNTEAFF
TRBD1	.	TRBV19	TRBJ1-5	TGTGCCAGTAACCCGACAGGGGATAGCAATCAGCCCCAGCATTTT	CASNPTGDSNQPQHF
TRBD1	.	TRBV19	TRBJ2-2	TGTGCCAGCACAACTCCCGGACAGGGGAGGGCCGGGGAGCTGTTTTTT	CASTTPGQGRAGELFF
TRBD1	.	TRBV6-6	TRBJ2-2	TGTGCCAGCAGCCACAAACCGGACAGGACCACCGGGGAGCTGTTTTTT	CASSHKPDRTTGELFF
.	.	TRBV3-1/TRBV3-2	TRBJ2-5	TGTGCCAGCAGCCCGCCAGGGACAACTCAAGAGACCCAGTACTTC	CASSPPGTTQETQYF
.	once	TRBV6-6	TRBJ2-7	TGTGCCAGCAGTTACCTCCCCGGCTACGAGCAGTACTTC	CASSYLPGYEQYF
.	.	TRBV27	TRBJ1-6	TGTGCCAGCAGTTCCGTTTGGGGAGCCCGTTCACCCCTCCACTTT	CASSSVWGARSPLHF
TRBD1	.	TRBV29-1	TRBJ1-2	TGCAGCGTTGACCCGACAGGGAGCGATGGCTACACCTTC	CSVDPTGSDGYTF
.	.	TRBV9	TRBJ2-1	TGTGCCAGCAGCGTAGGGTACGGGGTCAATGAGCAGTTCTTC	CASSVGYGVNEQFF
.	once	TRBV19	TRBJ1-3	TGTGCCAGTGGACCCGGGGGGACGATCTCCGGAAACACCATATATTTT	CASGPGGTISGNTIYF
TRBD1	.	TRBV28	TRBJ1-2	TGTGCCAGCAGAAGACAGGGGTTAAGGATATCTAACTATGGCTACACCTTC	CASRRQGLRISNYGYTF
.	.	TRBV29-1	TRBJ1-3	TGCAGCGTTGAACGGGGGACTGGAAACACCATATATTTT	CSVERGTGNTIYF
.	.	TRBV12-1	TRBJ1-2	TGTGCCAGCAGCTTTGGGGACAGGGGACGTGGGGGCTACACCTTC	CASSFGDRGRGGYTF
.	.	TRBV5-1	TRBJ2-5	TGCGCCAGCAGCTTGGCGGCAGGACAAGAGACCCAGTACTTC	CASSLAAGQETQYF
.	.	TRBV27	TRBJ1-2	TGTGCCATAAGGACGGGGGGCCATGGCTACACCTTC	CAIRTGGHGYTF
.	few	TRBV4-2	TRBJ1-3	TGTGCCAGCAGCCCCTGGGGAGGGGACGAAAACACCATATATTTT	CASSPWGGDENTIYF
TRBD2	.	TRBV11-2	TRBJ2-3	TGTGCCAGCAGCTTAGTTAGCGGGGGGTTCACAGATACGCAGTATTTT	CASSLVSGGFTDTQYF
.	once	TRBV10-2	TRBJ1-6	TGCGCCAGCAGTCCCCAGTTTTCACCCCTCCACTTT	CASSPQFSPLHF
TRBD1	.	TRBV19	TRBJ1-1	TGTGCCAGTAGTATTGGGACAGTTGGAGGTTTTTTCACTGAAGCTTTCTTT	CASSIGTVGGFFTEAFF
.	.	TRBV20-1	TRBJ2-1	TGCAGTGCTAGTATAGGGGGGGGCCGGCCCCGTGAGCAGTTCTTC	CSASIGGGRPREQFF
.	.	TRBV10-2	TRBJ2-3	TGCGCCAGCGGAGTTAACACAGATACGCAGTATTTT	CASGVNTDTQYF
TRBD1	.	TRBV27	TRBJ1-4	TGTGCCAGCAGTTCAGGACAGGCAAATGAAAAACTGTTTTTT	CASSSGQANEKLFF
.	.	TRBV27	TRBJ2-3	TGTGCCAGCAGTTTATTTAGAGGGTTTCCAGATACGCAGTATTTT	CASSLFRGFPDTQYF
.	.	TRBV5-1	TRBJ1-1	TGCGCCAGCAGCTCCACCCAGGGGCTAACTGAAGCTTTCTTT	CASSSTQGLTEAFF
.	.	TRBV15	TRBJ2-2	TGTGCCACCAGCAGAGATTTAGGGGGATCGAACACCGGGGAGCTGTTTTTT	CATSRDLGGSNTGELFF
.	.	TRBV29-1	TRBJ1-2	TGCAGCGTATTCCGCCCCGAGTATGGCTACACCTTC	CSVFRPEYGYTF
.	.	TRBV5-1	TRBJ1-2	TGCGCCAGCAGCTTGGGTAGTAGTGCAGGCGCTTATGGCTACACCTTC	CASSLGSSAGAYGYTF
.	.	TRBV6-5	TRBJ2-2	TGTGCCAGCAGCTCCCTAGCCGCAGCTACCGGGGAGCTGTTTTTT	CASSSLAAATGELFF
TRBD1	once	TRBV6-5	TRBJ1-1	TGTGCCAGCAGACGGACAGGGGTTGACACTGAAGCTTTCTTT	CASRRTGVDTEAFF
TRBD1	.	TRBV6-6	TRBJ1-3	TGTGCCAGCAGTTCCGGGACAGGCATAGGAAACACCATATATTTT	CASSSGTGIGNTIYF
.	.	TRBV5-4	TRBJ1-1	TGTGCCAGCAGCTTGAATGGGGGCGTACGCACTGAAGCTTTCTTT	CASSLNGGVRTEAFF
.	.	TRBV19	TRBJ1-4	TGTGCCAGTAGTATCAGCGCAACTAATGAAAAACTGTTTTTT	CASSISATNEKLFF
TRBD2	.	TRBV5-1	TRBJ2-3	TGCGCCAGCAGCTTGGAGCTAGCGGGGGGCACAGATACGCAGTATTTT	CASSLELAGGTDTQYF
.	few	TRBV7-2	TRBJ1-4	TGTGCCAGCAGCTTAGAGGCGGAAGAAAAACTGTTTTTT	CASSLEAEEKLFF
TRBD1	.	TRBV7-2	TRBJ1-1	TGTGCCAGCAGCCCGACAGGGGGCGCGGGCACTGAAGCTTTCTTT	CASSPTGGAGTEAFF
TRBD1	.	TRBV6-5	TRBJ1-2	TGTGCCAGCACCTACTCCGGGACAGGGGACTATGGCTACACCTTC	CASTYSGTGDYGYTF
TRBD1	.	TRBV6-6	TRBJ1-2	TGTGCCAGCAGTTACTCTGGCGGGACAGATGGCTACACCTTC	CASSYSGGTDGYTF
TRBD1	.	TRBV10-2	TRBJ1-1	TGCGCCAGCACCCAGGACAGGGTGAACACTGAAGCTTTCTTT	CASTQDRVNTEAFF
.	.	TRBV25-1	TRBJ2-1	TGTGCCAGCAGTGCTTCTAGGACAGATTACAATGAGCAGTTCTTC	CASSASRTDYNEQFF
TRBD1	.	TRBV30	TRBJ1-6	TGTGCCTGGAGCGACGGGACAGTAGAGCGTCCCCTCCACTTT	CAWSDGTVERPLHF
.	.	TRBV20-1	TRBJ1-1	TGCAGTGCCCGCCAGGGTGAAGCTTTCTTT	CSARQGEAFF
.	.	TRBV5-6	TRBJ2-4	TGTGCCAGCAGCTTGATACTCGCCAAAAACATTCAGTACTTC	CASSLILAKNIQYF
TRBD1	.	TRBV30	TRBJ1-5	TGTGCCTGGAGCGCGGGACAGGCGGGTCAGCCCCAGCATTTT	CAWSAGQAGQPQHF
TRBD2	.	TRBV19	TRBJ2-1	TGTGCCAGTAGTGCCCGACTAGCGGGGGAGTCCTACAATGAGCAGTTCTTC	CASSARLAGESYNEQFF
.	.	TRBV7-9	TRBJ2-3	TGTGCCAGCAGCTTATTGGCGGGGTACGAGCAGTATTTT	CASSLLAGYEQYF
TRBD1	.	TRBV9	TRBJ2-2	TGTGCCAGCAGCGTCCTAAATCTGGGGACAGGGGCCGGGGAGCTGTTTTTT	CASSVLNLGTGAGELFF
.	.	TRBV6-5	TRBJ1-6	TGTGCCAGCAGGCTCGGGACTGAATCACCCCTCCACTTT	CASRLGTESPLHF
.	.	TRBV7-9	TRBJ1-1	TGTGCCAGCAGCTTGGGGGCAACTGAAGCTTTCTTT	CASSLGATEAFF
.	.	TRBV24-1	TRBJ2-5	TGTGCCACCAGGTACAGGGATGAGACCCAGTACTTC	CATRYRDETQYF
TRBD1	.	TRBV24-1	TRBJ2-1	TGTGCCGTTCACCCGGGACAGGGTACCTACAATGAGCAGTTCTTC	CAVHPGQGTYNEQFF
.	.	TRBV11-3	TRBJ2-1	TGTGCCAGCAGCGTAGGACTGGTCTCGGGTAATGAGCAGTTCTTC	CASSVGLVSGNEQFF
.	once	TRBV7-9	TRBJ1-1	TGTGCCAGCAGCTTAGCAGGACAGGAAGCTTTCTTT	CASSLAGQEAFF
.	.	TRBV27	TRBJ2-7	TGTGCCAGCAGTGCCACATACAGCTCCTACGAGCAGTACTTC	CASSATYSSYEQYF
TRBD1	.	TRBV10-3	TRBJ1-1	TGTGCCATCAGGGACAGGGGGCTGGGGGCATCATACACTGAAGCTTTCTTT	CAIRDRGLGASYTEAFF
.	.	TRBV5-1	TRBJ2-7	TGCGCCAGCAAGCTCCAGGGGTCCCACGAGCAGTACTTC	CASKLQGSHEQYF
TRBD1	.	TRBV30	TRBJ1-1	TGTGCCTGGCGGGACAGGGGGACCAGAGAAGCTTTCTTT	CAWRDRGTREAFF
.	.	TRBV7-9	TRBJ1-4	TGTGCCAGCAGCTTATTATCGGGGGGTTGGGAAAAACTGTTTTTT	CASSLLSGGWEKLFF
TRBD2	.	TRBV6-6	TRBJ2-2	TGTGCCAGCGGACTAGCGGGGGGCGCGAACACCGGGGAGCTGTTTTTT	CASGLAGGANTGELFF
TRBD1	.	TRBV11-1	TRBJ1-1	TGTGCCAGCAGCTTCCTGGGACAGAGCACTGAAGCTTTCTTT	CASSFLGQSTEAFF